This T cell receptor beta chain was observed in a study of blood T cells in healthy people across ages. Whole-study findings and limits: The study lacked donor CMV status, which possibly confounded expanded clonotype changes.

Through a sample-barcoded 5' primer and a J-beta primer mix, a second PCR was run for about 6 to 12 cycles. Each cDNA was tagged by a template-switch adaptor containing 12 random nucleotides. MiXCR, applied by TCRdb to the 5' RACE reads, yields one record per CDR3 protein. The sample carries 800,000 or so distinct CDR3 sequences, 25% recorded once. This clonotype has more than one count but fewer than ten. Its specificity is unknown. Around 10 milliliters was the volume of peripheral blood drawn from each donor. Every sample yielded at least 7 million isolated PBMCs. Germline values: CDR1 MDHEN, CDR2 SYDVKM. This CDR3 is 14 amino acids long. The same data also went into a second study, on T cells of mothers and their children.

This chain joins TRBV28 and TRBJ1-4, with D possibly TRBD1 on 5 matching bases. The clonotype was recovered from a boy aged 5-17 years in good health. Specimen: blood. The CDR3 DNA reads as TGTGTCAGTACAAATGCAGGGATGGGGGAAAAACTGTTTTTT. As protein: CVSTNAGMGEKLFF.